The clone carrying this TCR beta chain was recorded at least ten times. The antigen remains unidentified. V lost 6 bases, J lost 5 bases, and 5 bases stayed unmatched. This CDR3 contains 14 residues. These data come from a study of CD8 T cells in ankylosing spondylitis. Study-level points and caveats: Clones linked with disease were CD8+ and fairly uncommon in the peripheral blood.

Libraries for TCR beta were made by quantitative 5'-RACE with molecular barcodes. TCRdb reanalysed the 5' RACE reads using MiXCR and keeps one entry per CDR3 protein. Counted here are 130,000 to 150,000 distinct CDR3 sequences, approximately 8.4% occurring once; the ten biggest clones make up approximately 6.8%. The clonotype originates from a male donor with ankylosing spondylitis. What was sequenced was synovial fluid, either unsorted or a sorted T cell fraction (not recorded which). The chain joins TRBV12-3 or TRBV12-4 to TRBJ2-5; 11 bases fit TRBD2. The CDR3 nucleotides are TGTGCCAGCAGCTACCCTAGCGGGAGGGAGACCCAGTACTTC. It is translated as CASSYPSGRETQYF.